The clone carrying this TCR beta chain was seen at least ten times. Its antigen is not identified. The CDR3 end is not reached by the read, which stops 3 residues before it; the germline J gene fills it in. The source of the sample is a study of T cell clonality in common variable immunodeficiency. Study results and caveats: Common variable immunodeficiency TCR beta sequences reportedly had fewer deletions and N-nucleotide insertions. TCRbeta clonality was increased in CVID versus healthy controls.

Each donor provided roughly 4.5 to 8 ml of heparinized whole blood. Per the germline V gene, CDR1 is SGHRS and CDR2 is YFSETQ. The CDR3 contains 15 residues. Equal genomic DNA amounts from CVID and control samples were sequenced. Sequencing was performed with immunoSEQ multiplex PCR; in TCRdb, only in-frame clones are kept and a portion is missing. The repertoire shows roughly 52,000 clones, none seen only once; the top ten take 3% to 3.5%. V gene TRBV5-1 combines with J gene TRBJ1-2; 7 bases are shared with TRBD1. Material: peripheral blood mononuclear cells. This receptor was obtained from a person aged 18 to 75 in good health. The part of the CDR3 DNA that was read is TGCGCCAGCAGCATCCAAGGGAGGGGGCCGGGCGGC. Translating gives CASSIQGRGPGG. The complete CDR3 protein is CASSIQGRGPGGYTF. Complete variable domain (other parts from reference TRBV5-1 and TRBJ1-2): KAGVTQTPRYLIKTRGQQVTLSCSPISGHRSVSWYQQTPGQGLQFLFEYFSETQRNKGNFPGRFSGRQFSNSRSEMNVSTLELGDSALYLCASSIQGRGPGGYTFGSGTRLTVV.